This T cell receptor (beta chain) is drawn from a study of blood T cell repertoires in COVID-19. Study in general: T cells, B-cell-depleted T cells, or PBMCs provided the cDNA or gDNA that served as material.

The Seattle site enrolled patients during active infection and followed them longitudinally. Authors' methods: Reference gene primer amplification in the assay estimated nucleated cell counts. Clones were sequenced by immunoSEQ multiplex PCR, and TCRdb holds only the in-frame ones, with some missing. Clone size and V and J calls were adopted from that table, with D and trimming inferred from the DNA. The sample has 60,000 to 85,000 clones, around nine tenths seen once. V dropped 4 bases and J dropped 2 bases, with 9 bases sitting between them. From germline, CDR1 is SGHRS and CDR2 YFSETQ. The CDR3 is 13 residues long.

The sequence was collected from a woman aged 45-65 years with COVID-19, enrolled during active disease. Sequenced sample: peripheral blood. The chain has TRBV5-1 and TRBJ1-1, with D perhaps matching TRBD1 (6 bases). The CDR3 DNA reads TGCGCCAGCAGCCCGACAGGCAACACTGAAGCTTTCTTT. Translating it yields CASSPTGNTEAFF.